This T cell receptor (beta chain) was found in a study of regulatory T cells in long-lasting Graves disease. Study observations and caveats: A greater number of public clonotypes (under 3,000) was shared by persistent patients than by new patients (around 1,000).

Time point in this sample: newly diagnosed GD, antithyroid drugs for less than 3 months. The authors made the TCR library using RNA they extracted from PBMCs. From each patient, 8 to 10 milliliters of peripheral blood was drawn and collected into an EDTA anticoagulant tube. Germline V gene data show CDR1 as SGHKS and CDR2 as YYEKEE (reference sequence). This CDR3 region has 17 residues. The ends were cut back, 1 base at V and 3 bases at J, with 17 bases in the middle. This clonotype has ten or more counts. What it recognizes is unknown. Arm-PCR of CDR3 regions and iRepertoire HTBI primers were the basis on which TCR beta libraries were built. TCRdb analysed the multiplex PCR reads with MiXCR anew, one entry per CDR3 protein. The repertoire has 350,000 to 450,000 distinct CDR3 sequences, around 16% of them found once; the top ten carry approximately 7.8%. Separately, the same data were catalogued under a study of T cells in Graves' hyperthyroidism and ophthalmopathy.

Here the sequenced sample was peripheral blood mononuclear cells (PBMCs), taken at new diagnosis, from a patient treated with antithyroid drugs. The V call is TRBV5-5, the J call TRBJ1-3; a possible D gene is TRBD1 (5 bases). The sequence was collected from a woman in her thirties or forties with Graves disease. The CDR3 here is CASSLLDTPRVGNTIYF. The CDR3 DNA reads as TGTGCCAGCAGCTTGCTGGACACTCCGCGGGTTGGAAACACCATATATTTT.